Shown below are 31 T cell receptor beta chains from a single sample sequenced in a study of T-cell reconstitution after alpha-beta-depleted transplantation in children. Unique molecular identifiers tagged the TCRbeta library. Via MiXCR, TCRdb re-called the PCR reads, giving one row per CDR3 protein. The data hold nearly 400,000 distinct CDR3 sequences, with about a fifth observed a single time. Material: PBMCs from the stem cell graft donor, obtained from the stem cell graft. Every receptor here comes from a human donor who donated a stem cell graft to a child with acute myeloid leukemia.

This clonotype was picked up many times. The genes are TRBV12-3 or TRBV12-4 and TRBJ2-2, with D perhaps matching TRBD2 (5 bases). The CDR3 consists of 14 residues. Deletions cut 6 bases from V and 2 bases from J, with 10 bases between. The CDR3 DNA follows: TGTGCCAGCAGCCCTACTAGAAACACCGGGGAGCTGTTTTTT. Translation: CASSPTRNTGELFF.

This clonotype was recorded once. J is TRBJ2-7 and V is TRBV7-9; D call uncertain. Between the trimmed V and J ends, which lost 1 base and 4 bases, there was a span of 14 bases. Germline V gives CDR1 SEHNR, CDR2 FQNEAQ (reference sequence). The CDR3 extends over 15 amino acids. The CDR3 DNA reads TGTGCCAGCAGCTTAGTGGAAAGTTCTGGGTACGAGCAGTACTTC. Amino acid sequence: CASSLVESSGYEQYF.

This clonotype was picked up many times. The J gene is TRBJ1-4, the V gene TRBV20-1, with D unclear. The germline V gene has CDR1 DFQATT and CDR2 SNEGSKA (reference sequence). Trimming shortened V by 5 bases and J by 5 bases, and 15 bases separated the two germline ends. CDR3 size: 14 residues. The CDR3: CSAFDGRLNEKLFF. CDR3 DNA: TGCAGTGCTTTTGACGGACGGTTAAATGAAAAACTGTTTTTT.

This clonotype was detected only a few times. For the CDR3, the DNA is TGCAGCGCGGGGCCTTCGGAAGAGACCCAGTACTTC. Translating gives CSAGPSEETQYF. The V gene is TRBV29-1, the J gene TRBJ2-5; D tentatively reads TRBD1 or TRBD2 (5 bases each). The germline V and J ends were trimmed by 7 bases and 3 bases, with 12 bases remaining between them. Germline lookup yields CDR1 SQVTM and CDR2 ANQGSEA. The CDR3 contains 12 residues.

This clonotype was picked up a small number of times. V and J are TRBV12-3 or TRBV12-4 and TRBJ2-2; TRBD2 matches at 9 bases. This CDR3 is 16 amino acids long. J lost 2 bases, V lost 6 bases, and 7 bases had no gene match. In DNA, the CDR3 is TGTGCCAGCAGGACCTATAGCGGGAGTAACACCGGGGAGCTGTTTTTT. It codes for CASRTYSGSNTGELFF.

This chain uses TRBV5-1 with TRBJ2-1, with D perhaps TRBD1 (5 bases). The germline V gene encodes CDR1 SGHRS and CDR2 YFSETQ. Between the trimmed V and J ends, which lost 4 bases and 10 bases, there was a span of 18 bases. The CDR3 length is 14 residues. CDR3 nucleotides: TGCGCCAGCAGCGGGCAGGGCCTCCCGGAGGAGCAGTTCTTC. Its protein is CASSGQGLPEEQFF.

The sample holds a few counts of this clonotype. The DNA for the CDR3 is TGTGCCAGCAGTTTTCCAACAGGTGGTACTGAAAAACTGTTTTTT. Translated, it gives CASSFPTGGTEKLFF. The genes are TRBV28 and TRBJ1-4, with D perhaps matching TRBD1 (5 bases). Trimming removed 3 bases from V and 7 bases from J, with 15 bases in between. Per the germline V gene, CDR1 is MDHEN and CDR2 is SYDVKM. There are 15 residues in the CDR3.

This clonotype appeared many times. The CDR3 region has the DNA TGTGCCAGCAGACAGGGAGACACTGAAGCTTTCTTT. It encodes CASRQGDTEAFF. The chain has TRBV6-5 and TRBJ1-1, with D possibly matching TRBD1 (6 bases). The V end was cut by 6 bases, the J end by 3 bases, with 8 bases between. This CDR3 comprises 12 residues. Germline V gene data show CDR1 as MNHEY and CDR2 as SVGAGI.

The V call is TRBV6-1, the J call TRBJ2-2; no clear D gene. Trimming stripped 0 bases from V and 4 bases from J, with 15 bases between. CDR1 and CDR2 from the germline V gene are MNHNS and SASEGT. This CDR3 contains 17 residues. The chain's CDR3 is CASSEAGGAPITGELFF. In DNA, the CDR3 is TGTGCCAGCAGTGAAGCGGGCGGAGCGCCCATCACCGGGGAGCTGTTTTTT.

The genes are TRBV24-1 and TRBJ2-1; maybe TRBD2 (5 bases). Germline V gene lookup returns CDR1 KGHDR and CDR2 SFDVKD. The CDR3 is 15 amino acids. V shed 4 bases and J shed 2 bases, with 11 bases lying between them. The CDR3 is CATSESSQTYNEQFF. CDR3 bases: TGTGCCACCAGTGAATCTAGCCAGACCTACAATGAGCAGTTCTTC.

This rearrangement joins TRBV27 to TRBJ2-7; D is possibly TRBD1 (6 bases). Germline V gene sequence: CDR1 MNHEY, CDR2 SMNVEV (reference sequence). Trimming removed 2 bases at V and 4 bases at J, with 12 bases between. CDR3 length equals 14 residues. The CDR3 bases are TGTGCCAGCAGTTTAGCAGGGGTCGGATACGAGCAGTACTTC. Its protein product is CASSLAGVGYEQYF.

This rearrangement joins TRBV28 to TRBJ1-1, with D unclear. CDR3 length: 15 residues. The ends were cut back, 4 bases at V and 0 bases at J, with 12 bases in the middle. Germline V gene lookup returns CDR1 MDHEN and CDR2 SYDVKM. The CDR3 sequence is CASSWLSHMNTEAFF. The DNA of the CDR3 is TGTGCCAGCAGTTGGTTGAGCCATATGAACACTGAAGCTTTCTTT.

The chain combines TRBV29-1 with TRBJ1-1; D gene uncertain. The ends were cut back, 2 bases at V and 2 bases at J, with 9 bases in the middle. The CDR3 consists of 13 residues. CDR1 is SQVTM, CDR2 ANQGSEA, per germline. CDR3 nucleotide sequence: TGCAGCGTTGAAAGCCACCTCAACACTGAAGCTTTCTTT. Translating it yields CSVESHLNTEAFF. Variable domain in full (rest from reference TRBV29-1 and TRBJ1-1): SAVISQKPSRDICQRGTSLTIQCQVDSQVTMMFWYRQQPGQSLTLIATANQGSEATYESGFVIDKFPISRPNLTFSTLTVSNMSPEDSSIYLCSVESHLNTEAFFGQGTRLTVV.

This clonotype was detected ten times or more. The chain has TRBV29-1 and TRBJ2-1; TRBD2 matches at 7 bases. The CDR3 extends over 14 amino acids. With V trimmed by 5 bases and J by 1 base, 5 bases remained unmatched. The germline V gene has CDR1 SQVTM and CDR2 ANQGSEA. CDR3 protein: CSVHARESYNEQFF. The CDR3 DNA sequence: TGCAGCGTTCATGCGCGGGAGTCCTACAATGAGCAGTTCTTC.

This clonotype has a handful of counts. CDR3 in amino acids: CSASGAGVNSPLHF. The CDR3 DNA sequence: TGCAGTGCTAGTGGGGCAGGGGTAAATTCACCCCTCCACTTT. The chain recombines TRBV20-1 with TRBJ1-6, with a weak D call TRBD1 (6 bases). V lost 3 bases and J lost 7, with 13 bases in between. This CDR3 is built from 14 residues. In germline, CDR1 is DFQATT, CDR2 SNEGSKA (reference sequence).

Many counts were recorded for this clonotype. The chain carries TRBV29-1 and TRBJ2-7, with D unresolved. V shed 6 bases and J shed 6 bases, with 18 bases lying between them. The CDR3 runs 13 residues. Per the germline V gene, CDR1 is SQVTM and CDR2 is ANQGSEA. CDR3 sequence reads: CSVDLITGSEQYF. Here the CDR3 DNA reads TGCAGCGTCGACCTTATTACTGGGTCCGAGCAGTACTTC.

As regards this clonotype: Mismatch with germline at one junction end may stem from a read error. The chain employs TRBV4-3 and TRBJ2-5, with TRBD2 identical over 7 bases. The CDR3 loop spans 16 amino acids. CDR1 and CDR2 (germline): LGHNA, YSLEER. DNA for the CDR3: TGCGTCAGCAGCCAAGATTGGGGGGGTAGGTGGGAGACCCAGTACTTC. Amino acids: CVSSQDWGGRWETQYF.

This clonotype was seen at least ten times. The CDR3 reads CASSPGQKETQYF. Written as DNA, the CDR3 is TGTGCCAGCAGTCCGGGACAAAAAGAGACCCAGTACTTC. The J gene is TRBJ2-5, the V gene TRBV12-3 or TRBV12-4; maybe TRBD1 (6 bases). Deletions cut 5 bases from V and 3 bases from J, with 10 bases between. CDR3 length equals 13 residues.

This clonotype has a handful of counts. The chain has TRBV3-1 and TRBJ2-3, with TRBD2 matching over 14 bases. The germline CDR1 and CDR2 sequences are LGHDT and YNNKEL (reference sequence). The CDR3 is made up of 18 amino acids. Trimming at V came to 6 bases and at J to 2 bases, leaving 10 bases not matched to a gene. The CDR3 DNA is TGTGCCAGCAGTTCCGGGACTAGCGGGAGTTCGGACACAGATACGCAGTATTTT. Translating it yields CASSSGTSGSSDTDTQYF.

The V and J genes are TRBV29-1 and TRBJ2-7, with D tentatively TRBD2 (7 bases). Germline V gene sequence: CDR1 SQVTM, CDR2 ANQGSEA. V lost 0 bases to trimming and J lost 1 base, with 10 bases between them. The CDR3 sequence is 14 residues long. The CDR3 reads CSVEDRGASYEQYF. The CDR3 coding sequence is TGCAGCGTTGAAGATCGGGGGGCTTCCTACGAGCAGTACTTC.

This clonotype was recorded at least ten times. The chain links TRBV7-2 to TRBJ2-3; D ambiguous. V was trimmed by 3 bases and J by 1 base, leaving 17 bases between them. Germline CDR1 reads SGHTA; CDR2 reads FQGNSA. The CDR3 runs 17 residues. In DNA, the CDR3 is TGTGCCAGCAGCTTCATGGCCCCGGGTTCGGGCACAGATACGCAGTATTTT. Translation: CASSFMAPGSGTDTQYF.

The V call is TRBV7-9, the J call TRBJ2-1, with 8 positions matching TRBD2. Germline CDR1 SEHNR, CDR2 FQNEAQ (reference sequence). This CDR3 is 13 amino acids long. Unmatched junction bases numbered 6, after V lost 5 bases and J lost 9 bases. The CDR3 is CASSPLSGTEQFF. The CDR3, as DNA: TGTGCCAGCAGCCCTCTTAGCGGGACTGAGCAGTTCTTC.

The rearrangement uses TRBV20-1 and TRBJ2-4; TRBD2 agrees at 13 bases. The CDR3 length is 14 residues. V dropped 6 bases and J dropped 8; count of bases not matched to a gene: 7. Germline CDR1 is DFQATT and CDR2 is SNEGSKA (reference sequence). CDR3 in DNA: TGCAGTGCCTTACTAGCGGGAGGGGGAGACATTCAGTACTTC. This sequence encodes CSALLAGGGDIQYF.

This clonotype was counted at least ten times. The CDR3 region is CASSTTGGGEQYF. For the CDR3, the DNA is TGTGCCAGCAGCACGACAGGGGGCGGTGAGCAGTACTTC. The chain joins TRBV12-3 or TRBV12-4 to TRBJ2-7; 10 bases agree with TRBD1. Unmatched junction bases numbered 6, after V lost 6 bases and J lost 7 bases. This CDR3 contains 13 residues.

This clonotype was counted many times. The chain is built from TRBV29-1 and TRBJ2-7; 9 positions agree with TRBD1. CDR1 is SQVTM and CDR2 is ANQGSEA in the germline V gene. The V gene end was trimmed by 6 bases and the J gene end by 2 bases; junction bases not matched to a gene: 2. The CDR3 has 12 residues. CDR3 sequence (DNA): TGCAGCGTCTGGGACAGGGCCTACGAGCAGTACTTC. Translation gives CSVWDRAYEQYF.

This clonotype was seen repeatedly, ten times or more. The rearrangement links TRBV12-3 or TRBV12-4 to TRBJ2-3; D possibly corresponds to TRBD1 (5 bases). The CDR3 spans 13 residues. The V and J ends lost 3 bases and 5 bases respectively, with 9 bases between them. CDR3 residues: CASSLGQRDTQYF. The CDR3 DNA follows: TGTGCCAGCAGTTTGGGGCAGAGAGATACGCAGTATTTT.

The CDR3 here is CASSEYRGPTRYEQYF. As DNA, the CDR3 is TGTGCCAGCAGTGAATATAGGGGCCCAACCCGATACGAGCAGTACTTC. The chain has TRBV25-1 and TRBJ2-7, with D tentatively TRBD1 (5 bases). From germline, CDR1 is MGHDK and CDR2 SYGVNS. The CDR3 is 16 residues long. V was trimmed by 0 bases and J by 4 bases, leaving 16 bases between them.

CDR3 region: CASSSHVPLPYSSLYNEQFF. CDR3 in DNA: TGTGCCAGCAGTTCTCACGTCCCCCTCCCATACAGTAGCCTCTACAATGAGCAGTTCTTC. This chain connects TRBV12-3 or TRBV12-4 to TRBJ2-1, with D uncertain. V was trimmed by 4 bases and J by 3 bases, leaving 28 bases between them. The CDR3 loop spans 20 amino acids.

This clonotype was seen a few times. J is TRBJ1-1 and V is TRBV29-1; 10 bases agree with TRBD1. J lost 7 bases, V lost 4 bases, and 12 bases had no gene match. The CDR3 totals 15 residues. The germline V gene has CDR1 SQVTM and CDR2 ANQGSEA. The CDR3 is CSVGSGQGMAGEAFF. CDR3 coding DNA: TGCAGCGTTGGATCGGGACAGGGGATGGCCGGTGAAGCTTTCTTT.

The chain is built from TRBV24-1 and TRBJ2-1; 8 bases are a match to TRBD1. The CDR3 spans 15 residues. Trimming took 1 base from V and 8 from J; bases not matched to a gene: 6. The V gene's germline CDR1 is KGHDR and CDR2 SFDVKD. The CDR3 DNA is TGTGCCACCAGTGATTTAGGACAGGGTCCTCATGAGCAGTTCTTC. It is translated as CATSDLGQGPHEQFF.

There are many counts of this clonotype. The genes are TRBV5-1 and TRBJ2-3; TRBD2 aligns across 10 bases. Trimming cost V 0 bases and J 4 bases; bases outside gene matches: 14. CDR3 length: 19 residues. Germline CDR1 SGHRS, CDR2 YFSETQ. The CDR3 protein is CASSLEPSGSSSKADTQYF. CDR3 nucleotide sequence: TGCGCCAGCAGCTTGGAGCCTAGCGGGAGTTCTAGTAAGGCAGATACGCAGTATTTT.